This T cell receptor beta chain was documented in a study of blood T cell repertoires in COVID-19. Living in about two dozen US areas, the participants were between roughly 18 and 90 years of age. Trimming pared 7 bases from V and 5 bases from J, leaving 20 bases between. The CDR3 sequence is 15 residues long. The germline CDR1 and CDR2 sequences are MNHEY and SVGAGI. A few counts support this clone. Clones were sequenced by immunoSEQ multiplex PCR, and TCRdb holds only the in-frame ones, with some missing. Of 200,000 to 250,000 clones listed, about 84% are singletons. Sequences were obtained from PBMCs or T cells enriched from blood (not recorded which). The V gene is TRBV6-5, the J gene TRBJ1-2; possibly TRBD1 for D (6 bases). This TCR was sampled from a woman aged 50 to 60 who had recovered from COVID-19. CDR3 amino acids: CASILTAGGAYGYTF. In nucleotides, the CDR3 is TGTGCCAGCATTCTAACCGCGGGGGGCGCTTATGGCTACACCTTC.